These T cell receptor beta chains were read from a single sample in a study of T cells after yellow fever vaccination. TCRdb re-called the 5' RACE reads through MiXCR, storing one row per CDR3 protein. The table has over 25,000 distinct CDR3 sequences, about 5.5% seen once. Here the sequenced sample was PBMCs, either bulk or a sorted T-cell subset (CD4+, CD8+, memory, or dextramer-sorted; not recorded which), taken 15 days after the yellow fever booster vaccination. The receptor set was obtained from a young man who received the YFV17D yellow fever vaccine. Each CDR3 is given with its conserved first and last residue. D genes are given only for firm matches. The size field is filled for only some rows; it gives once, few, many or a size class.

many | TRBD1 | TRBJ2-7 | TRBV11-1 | TGTGCCAGCAGCCAAACCCGCGGACAGGGTCGTCTCTCCTACGAGCAGTACTTC | CASSQTRGQGRLSYEQYF
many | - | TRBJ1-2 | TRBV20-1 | TGCAGTGCTAGAGACGACAGGAACTATGGCTACACCTTC | CSARDDRNYGYTF
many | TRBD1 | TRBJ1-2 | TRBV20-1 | TGCAGTGCTTCTCAAACAGGGGGCGGCTACACCTTC | CSASQTGGGYTF
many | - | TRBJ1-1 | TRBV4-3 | TGCGCCAGCAGCCATGGCATCATGAACACTGAAGCTTTCTTT | CASSHGIMNTEAFF
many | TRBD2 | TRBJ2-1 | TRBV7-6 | TGTGCCAGCAGCTTCTATGGTAGCGGGGACAATGAGCAGTTCTTC | CASSFYGSGDNEQFF
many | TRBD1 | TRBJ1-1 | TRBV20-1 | TGCAGTGCTATCGACAGGGGCCTTGTCGAAGCTTTCTTT | CSAIDRGLVEAFF
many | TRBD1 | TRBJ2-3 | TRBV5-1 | TGCGCCAGCAGCTTGTGGGATCAGGGGGTCACAGATACGCAGTATTTT | CASSLWDQGVTDTQYF
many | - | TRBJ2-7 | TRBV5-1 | TGCGCCAGCAGCCCCGACGACTACGAGCAGTACTTC | CASSPDDYEQYF
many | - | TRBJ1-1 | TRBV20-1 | TGCAGTGCCCCGAAGGGGAAAACTGAAGCTTTCTTT | CSAPKGKTEAFF
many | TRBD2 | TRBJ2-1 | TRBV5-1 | TGCGCCAGCAGCTCCGGGCCTAGCGGGAGCTCCTACAATGAGCAGTTCTTC | CASSSGPSGSSYNEQFF
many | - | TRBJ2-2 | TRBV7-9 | TGTGCCAGCAGCTTTCAGGGAGTTCGCACCGGGGAGCTGTTTTTT | CASSFQGVRTGELFF
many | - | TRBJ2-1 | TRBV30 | TGTGCCTGGTTTAGCGGTAGCTCCTACAATGAGCAGTTCTTC | CAWFSGSSYNEQFF
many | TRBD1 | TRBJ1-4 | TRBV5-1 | TGCGCCAGCAGCGGAAACAGGGGAATGAATGAAAAACTGTTTTTT | CASSGNRGMNEKLFF
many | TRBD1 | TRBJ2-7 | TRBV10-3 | TGTGCCATCAACGGACAGGGTTCATACGAGCAGTACTTC | CAINGQGSYEQYF
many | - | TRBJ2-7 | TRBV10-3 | TGTGCCATCAATTCTAGCCCGACCTACGAGCAGTACTTC | CAINSSPTYEQYF
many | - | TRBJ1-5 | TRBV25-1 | TGTGCCAGCAGTCCCACGGGGAGGGAGCCCCAGCATTTT | CASSPTGREPQHF
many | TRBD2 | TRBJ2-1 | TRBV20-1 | TGCAGTGCTAGCGGTAGCGGGAGTAGGGATGAGCAGTTCTTC | CSASGSGSRDEQFF
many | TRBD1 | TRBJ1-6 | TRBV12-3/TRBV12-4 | TGTGCCAGCAGTGGAGGGGGCGACAGGGGCAATTCACCCCTCCACTTT | CASSGGGDRGNSPLHF
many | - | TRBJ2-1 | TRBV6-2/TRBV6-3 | TGTGCCAGCAGGGGGAGTAGTTACAATGAGCAGTTCTTC | CASRGSSYNEQFF
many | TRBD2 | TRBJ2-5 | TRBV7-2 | TGTGCCAGCAGCTTGTATGGGACTAGCGACGGGGAGACCCAGTACTTC | CASSLYGTSDGETQYF
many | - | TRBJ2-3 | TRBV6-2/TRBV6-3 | TGTGCCAGCAGGCGACAGTACGGAGATACGCAGTATTTT | CASRRQYGDTQYF
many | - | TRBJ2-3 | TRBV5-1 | TGCGCCAGCTACGGAGGACCCGATACGCAGTATTTT | CASYGGPDTQYF
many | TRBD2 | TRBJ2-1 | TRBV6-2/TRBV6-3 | TGTGCCAGCAGTGTGACTAGCTATGAGCAGTTCTTC | CASSVTSYEQFF
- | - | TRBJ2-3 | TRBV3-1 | TGTGCCACCTCCAAGCCGGTCCACGGCACAGATACGCAGTATTTT | CATSKPVHGTDTQYF
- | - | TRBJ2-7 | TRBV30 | TGTGCCTCTAAGGGACTCTCCAGCGAGCAGTACTTC | CASKGLSSEQYF
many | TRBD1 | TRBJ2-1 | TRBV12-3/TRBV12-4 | TGTGCCAGCAGTTCTCGTTCGGGACAGGGAAATGAGCAGTTCTTC | CASSSRSGQGNEQFF